What follows describes a single T cell receptor beta chain. This sample was included in a study of blood T cell repertoires in COVID-19. Study information: Spain, Italy and the United States supplied samples that represented acute and convalescent COVID-19. PBMCs, B-cell-depleted T cells, or T cells were the source of the cDNA or gDNA that made up the material.

Germline V gene lookup returns CDR1 SGHRS and CDR2 YFSETQ. The CDR3 runs to 15 residues. The V gene end was trimmed by 4 bases and the J gene end by 1 base; junction bases not matched to a gene: 1. Study processing details: For nucleated cells, counts were estimated from reference gene primer amplification. Produced via immunoSEQ multiplex PCR; TCRdb's table is partial and in-frame only. That table is the source of V, J and clone size, and D and trimming were worked out from the DNA. Of roughly 250,000 clones listed, 80% to 90% are singletons. Sequencing was performed on peripheral blood. The genes are TRBV5-1 and TRBJ2-2; 10 bases are shared with TRBD2. This receptor was identified in a man younger than 45 with acute or convalescent COVID-19. Written as DNA, the CDR3 is TGCGCCAGCAGCGGACTAGCGGAGAACACCGGGGAGCTGTTTTTT. Its protein is CASSGLAENTGELFF.